A single sample gave rise to the 26 T cell receptor beta chains below, sequenced in a study of T-cell memory formation after mild COVID-19. TCRdb re-derived calls from the 5' RACE reads in MiXCR, one entry per CDR3 protein. The table has fewer than 650,000 distinct CDR3 sequences, roughly 17% seen once. Sequences were obtained from PBMCs or a T cell subset sorted from them (not recorded which). The origin of the receptors is an adult woman who had mild COVID-19 (a few samples of this study predate the infection). Cell type and time point are not known.

This rearrangement joins TRBV15 to TRBJ2-7; 9 bases are a match to TRBD1. Trimming cost V 1 base and J 5 bases; bases outside gene matches: 12. The CDR3 spans 17 residues. The V gene's germline CDR1 is LNHNV and CDR2 YYDKDF (reference sequence). In DNA form, the CDR3 reads TGTGCCACCAGCAGAGCCTTTCGGGAAGGGACAGGGCACGAGCAGTACTTC. Protein product: CATSRAFREGTGHEQYF.

V gene TRBV15 combines with J gene TRBJ2-6, with D possibly TRBD2 on 7 matching bases. The V end lost 3 bases, the J end lost 0 bases, and 15 bases lay between the germline ends. CDR1 and CDR2 from the germline V gene are LNHNV and YYDKDF (reference sequence). The CDR3 is 18 residues long. The CDR3 DNA reads as TGTGCCACCAGCAGCCGGGGGGCGCATAGCTCTGGGGCCAACGTCCTGACTTTC. As protein: CATSSRGAHSSGANVLTF. The full variable domain, completed using reference TRBV15 and TRBJ2-6, is DAMVIQNPRYQVTQFGKPVTLSCSQTLNHNVMYWYQQKSSQAPKLLFHYYDKDFNNEADTPDNFQSRRPNTSFCFLDIRSPGLGDTAMYLCATSSRGAHSSGANVLTFGAGSRLTVL.

There are many counts of this clonotype. The chain carries TRBV5-4 and TRBJ2-3; D unclear. Germline V lookup: CDR1 SGHNT, CDR2 YYREEE (reference sequence). The germline V and J ends were trimmed by 0 bases and 0 bases, with 14 bases remaining between them. The CDR3 is made up of 17 amino acids. CDR3 sequence: CASSLGQMVSSTDTQYF. The CDR3 bases are TGTGCCAGCAGCTTGGGCCAAATGGTTTCTAGCACAGATACGCAGTATTTT.

In this sample, this clonotype turned up a few times. The chain links TRBV11-2 to TRBJ2-1, with D perhaps TRBD2 (5 bases). Trimming left V 4 bases short and J 10 bases short, with 11 bases between. Germline V CDR1 and CDR2: SGHAT, FQNNGV. The CDR3 loop spans 12 amino acids. The CDR3 loop is CASSSLPGEQFF. In DNA form, the CDR3 reads TGTGCCAGCAGCTCCCTTCCGGGGGAGCAGTTCTTC.

The sample holds one count of this clonotype. CDR3 sequence: CSARGLLEGTYEQYF. DNA of the CDR3: TGCAGTGCTAGAGGTCTCCTAGAGGGTACCTACGAGCAGTACTTC. The V and J genes are TRBV20-1 and TRBJ2-7, with D possibly being TRBD2 (5 bases). Germline V gives CDR1 DFQATT, CDR2 SNEGSKA (reference sequence). V gave up 1 base and J gave up 2 bases, with 15 bases separating them. This CDR3 spans 15 amino acids.

This clonotype was counted a few times. The J gene is TRBJ2-1, the V gene TRBV20-1; D possibly matches TRBD1 or TRBD2 (5 bases each). The CDR3 is 15 amino acids. V gave up 1 base and J gave up 0 bases, with 10 bases separating them. CDR1 is DFQATT, CDR2 SNEGSKA, per germline (reference sequence). The CDR3 coding sequence is TGCAGTGCTAGAGGGTGGGACCACTCCTACAATGAGCAGTTCTTC. Its protein is CSARGWDHSYNEQFF.

This chain connects TRBV24-1 to TRBJ2-5, with D perhaps matching TRBD1 (5 bases). The CDR3 totals 14 residues. The V end was cut by 5 bases, the J end by 2 bases, with 11 bases between. In germline, CDR1 is KGHDR, CDR2 SFDVKD. As DNA, the CDR3 is TGTGCCACCAGTGGTAAGGACAATCAAGAGACCCAGTACTTC. It codes for CATSGKDNQETQYF.

CDR3 protein: CASSSDSDRATNYGYTF. The CDR3 coding sequence is TGTGCCAGCAGCTCCGACTCGGACAGGGCGACTAACTATGGCTACACCTTC. The chain carries TRBV7-9 and TRBJ1-2, with 8 bases fitting TRBD1. Germline CDR1 reads SEHNR; CDR2 reads FQNEAQ (reference sequence). V shed 4 bases, J shed 0 bases, and the junction held 10 bases outside the gene matches. This CDR3 comprises 17 residues.

This clonotype was counted only a few times. The V gene is TRBV7-9, the J gene TRBJ2-1; D ambiguous. CDR1 and CDR2 from the germline V gene are SEHNR and FQNEAQ (reference sequence). The V gene lost 5 bases and the J gene lost 7 bases, with 6 bases spanning the gap. This CDR3 is 11 amino acids long. The CDR3 loop reads CASSLMNEQFF. CDR3 bases: TGTGCCAGCAGCCTTATGAATGAGCAGTTCTTC.

This clonotype was detected many times. The chain joins TRBV20-1 to TRBJ1-1, with TRBD1 matching over 7 bases. The CDR3 has 14 residues. Germline assignment: CDR1 DFQATT and CDR2 SNEGSKA (reference sequence). With V trimmed by 5 bases and J by 5 bases, 11 bases remained unmatched. The chain's CDR3 is CSAGRPDRETEAFF. The CDR3 DNA follows: TGCAGTGCTGGGCGCCCTGACAGGGAAACTGAAGCTTTCTTT.

This clonotype came up a few times. V is TRBV4-2 and J is TRBJ2-7; tentative D call: TRBD1 (6 bases). The CDR3 covers 15 residues. Trimming left V 1 base short and J 1 base short, with 11 bases between. Germline CDR1 and CDR2: LGHNA and YNFKEQ. The CDR3 protein is CASSQVQGPSYEQYF. Written as DNA, the CDR3 is TGTGCCAGCAGCCAAGTACAGGGCCCATCCTACGAGCAGTACTTC.

This chain uses TRBV20-1 with TRBJ2-1; 8 bases are a match to TRBD1. Germline CDR1 reads DFQATT; CDR2 reads SNEGSKA (reference sequence). The junction had 4 bases not matched to a gene; V was cut back by 6 bases and J by 0 bases. The CDR3 totals 14 residues. The CDR3 reads CSADRDSSYNEQFF. CDR3 in DNA: TGCAGTGCGGACAGGGATTCCTCCTACAATGAGCAGTTCTTC.

This clonotype showed up just once. CDR3 nucleotide sequence: TGCAGTGCCGAGCCCTTCAGGGTTGGCACAGATACGCAGTATTTT. This translates into CSAEPFRVGTDTQYF. The genes are TRBV20-1 and TRBJ2-3; TRBD1 is a possible D gene (5 bases). Germline values: CDR1 DFQATT, CDR2 SNEGSKA (reference sequence). V was trimmed by 6 bases and J by 1 base, leaving 17 bases between them. CDR3 length: 15 residues.

This rearrangement joins TRBV24-1 to TRBJ1-1; 8 nucleotides line up with TRBD1. The germline V gene encodes CDR1 KGHDR and CDR2 SFDVKD. CDR3 length: 15 amino acids. The V segment lost 2 bases and the J segment 6 bases; nucleotides outside the gene matches: 7. CDR3 protein: CATSDSRGLGSEAFF. CDR3 in DNA: TGTGCCACCAGTGATTCCAGGGGGCTTGGGTCTGAAGCTTTCTTT.

Only one count was recorded for this clonotype. This rearrangement joins TRBV18 to TRBJ1-5; D is ambiguous. The CDR3 has 14 residues. The V end lost 6 bases, the J end lost 0 bases, and 9 bases lay between the germline ends. In germline, CDR1 is KGHSH, CDR2 LQKENI. The chain's CDR3 is CASSSSYSNQPQHF. The CDR3 region has the DNA TGTGCCAGCTCGTCCTCTTATAGCAATCAGCCCCAGCATTTT.

In its sample, this clonotype was seen a few times. The chain links TRBV27 to TRBJ2-2; TRBD2 matches 7 bases. This CDR3 is 17 amino acids long. V trimming: 6 bases; J trimming: 5 bases; junction bases outside the gene matches: 15. Germline CDR1 reads MNHEY; CDR2 reads SMNVEV (reference sequence). The CDR3 DNA sequence: TGTGCCAGCAGCCCGGCCGTGGGTCCTAGCGGAACCGGGGAGCTGTTTTTT. Translation gives CASSPAVGPSGTGELFF.

CDR3 loop: CASSKAGTGSNEQYF. The CDR3 region has the DNA TGCGCCAGCAGCAAAGCCGGGACAGGGAGCAACGAGCAGTACTTC. This chain uses TRBV5-1 with TRBJ2-7; the match to TRBD1 covers 9 bases. V was pared by 4 bases and J by 5 bases, with 10 bases of the junction left unmatched. This CDR3 spans 15 amino acids. The germline gives CDR1 SGHRS, CDR2 YFSETQ.

This clonotype was recorded only once. CDR3 bases: TGTGCCAGCAGACTGGACACTTATGGCTACACCTTC. Translated: CASRLDTYGYTF. V is TRBV25-1 and J is TRBJ1-2, with a possible D match to TRBD1 (5 bases). The V gene lost 6 bases and the J gene lost 5 bases, with 10 bases spanning the gap. This CDR3 contains 12 residues. Germline CDR1 reads MGHDK; CDR2 reads SYGVNS.

The chain couples TRBV4-2 to TRBJ2-2, with D uncertain. V was cut by 0 bases and J by 3 bases, with 11 bases left in between. Germline V gives CDR1 LGHNA, CDR2 YNFKEQ. There are 16 residues in the CDR3. The CDR3 DNA reads TGTGCCAGCAGCCAAGATTTGAGGCAGGACACCGGGGAGCTGTTTTTT. Amino acid sequence: CASSQDLRQDTGELFF.

This chain uses TRBV10-3 with TRBJ1-2; 10 nucleotides agree with TRBD1. CDR3 length equals 14 residues. After removal of 10 bases from V and 4 bases from J, the junction contained 9 bases not matched to a gene. CDR1 is ENHRY and CDR2 is SYGVKD in the germline V gene. The CDR3 nucleotides are TGTGCCACAAAGCCGGGACAGGGGCGCTATGGCTACACCTTC. It yields the protein CATKPGQGRYGYTF.

The chain combines TRBV29-1 with TRBJ2-7; possible D gene TRBD2, 6 bases. This CDR3 has 14 amino acids. Per the germline V gene, CDR1 is SQVTM and CDR2 is ANQGSEA. The germline V and J ends were trimmed by 5 bases and 0 bases, with 14 bases remaining between them. As DNA, the CDR3 is TGCAGCGTTCTTGGGGACGGGAGCTCCTACGAGCAGTACTTC. It encodes CSVLGDGSSYEQYF.

The CDR3 bases are TGTGCCAGCAGGAGGACAGATTATCAGCCCCAGCATTTT. Its protein product is CASRRTDYQPQHF. The rearrangement uses TRBV2 and TRBJ1-5, with D possibly TRBD1 on 6 matching bases. V lost 6 bases and J lost 5, with 11 bases in between. CDR1 is SNHLY, CDR2 FYNNEI, per germline. The CDR3 is made up of 13 amino acids.

This clonotype appeared a few times. The chain employs TRBV7-9 and TRBJ1-6; 7 bases agree with TRBD1. This CDR3 is 13 amino acids long. CDR1 and CDR2 (germline): SEHNR, FQNEAQ (reference sequence). V lost 5 bases and J lost 7; bases outside the gene matches: 2. The CDR3 DNA reads TGTGCCAGCAGCCCGACAGGGAATTCACCCCTCCACTTT. Residues: CASSPTGNSPLHF. Full variable domain (missing parts from reference TRBV7-9 and TRBJ1-6): DTGVSQNPRHKITKRGQNVTFRCDPISEHNRLYWYRQTLGQGPEFLTYFQNEAQLEKSRLLSDRFSAERPKGSFSTLEIQRTEQGDSAMYLCASSPTGNSPLHFGNGTRLTVT.

J is TRBJ1-5 and V is TRBV12-3 or TRBV12-4; 9 bases align to TRBD1. CDR3 size: 12 residues. After removal of 8 bases from V and 7 bases from J, the junction contained 3 bases not matched to a gene. The CDR3 protein is CASRQGVQPQHF. The CDR3 nucleotides read TGTGCCAGCCGACAGGGGGTACAGCCCCAGCATTTT.

This clonotype was detected ten times or more. This chain joins TRBV3-1 and TRBJ1-2; 7 bases are a match to TRBD1. This CDR3 contains 15 residues. CDR1 LGHDT and CDR2 YNNKEL come from the germline V gene (reference sequence). J gave up 0 bases and V 4 bases, and 5 bases lay outside the gene matches. The CDR3 sequence: CASSRGQAANYGYTF. CDR3 DNA: TGTGCCAGCAGCCGCGGACAGGCAGCTAACTATGGCTACACCTTC.

The rearrangement uses TRBV24-1 and TRBJ1-1, with 8 nucleotides matching TRBD1. There are 13 residues in the CDR3. J gave up 5 bases and V 4 bases, and 2 bases lay outside the gene matches. Germline V gene sequence: CDR1 KGHDR, CDR2 SFDVKD. The CDR3 reads CATSENRGTEAFF. Written as DNA, the CDR3 is TGTGCCACCAGTGAAAACAGGGGGACTGAAGCTTTCTTT.